This TCR beta chain was found in a study of T cells expressing NK-cell markers. Notes on the study in general: The study did not resolve the HCMV specificity of expanded NKG2C+ T cell clones. Dominant NKG2C+ clonotypes were found to form about 1.0-8% of CD8+ T cells in a handful of donors.

The CDR3 is 13 residues long. Per the germline V gene, CDR1 is SQVTM and CDR2 is ANQGSEA. TCRdb reprocessed the 5' RACE reads and keeps a single row for each CDR3 protein, giving no DNA. This listing includes approximately 380,000 distinct CDR3 sequences. Worth noting for this clonotype: Its antigen remains unknown.

The genes are TRBV29-1 and TRBJ1-1. The receptor was isolated from a man between 18 and 69 years old in good health. The material sequenced was blood T cells: a sorted CD56 or NKG2C T cell subset, CD4+ or CD8+ T cells, or bulk PBMC T cells (not recorded which). The CDR3 reads CSVEDTIRTEAFF.